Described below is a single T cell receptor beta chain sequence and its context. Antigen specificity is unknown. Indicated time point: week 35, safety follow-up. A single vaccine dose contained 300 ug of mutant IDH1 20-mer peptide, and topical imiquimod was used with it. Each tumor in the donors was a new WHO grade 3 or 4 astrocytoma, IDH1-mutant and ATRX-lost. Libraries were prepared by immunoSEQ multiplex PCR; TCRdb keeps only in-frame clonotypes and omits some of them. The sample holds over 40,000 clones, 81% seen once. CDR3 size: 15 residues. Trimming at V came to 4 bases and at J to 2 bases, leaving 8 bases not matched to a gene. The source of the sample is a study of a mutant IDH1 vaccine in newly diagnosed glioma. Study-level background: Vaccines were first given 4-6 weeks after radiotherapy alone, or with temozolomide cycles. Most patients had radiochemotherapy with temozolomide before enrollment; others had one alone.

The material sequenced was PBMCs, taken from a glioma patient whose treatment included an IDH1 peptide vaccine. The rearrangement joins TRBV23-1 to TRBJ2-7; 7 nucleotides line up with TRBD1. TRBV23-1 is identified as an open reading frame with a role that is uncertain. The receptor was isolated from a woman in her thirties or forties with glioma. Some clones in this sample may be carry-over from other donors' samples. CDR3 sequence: CASSPTRQGPYEQYF. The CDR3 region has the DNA TGCGCCAGCAGTCCCACCCGACAGGGACCCTACGAGCAGTACTTC.